This TCR beta chain appears in the sequencing data of a study of blood T cell repertoires in COVID-19. Produced via immunoSEQ multiplex PCR; TCRdb's table is partial and in-frame only. In the table there are approximately 76,000 clones, 88% of which are singletons. Germline V gives CDR1 MNHEY, CDR2 SVGAGI. Unmatched junction bases numbered 7, after V lost 7 bases and J lost 3 bases. The CDR3 extends over 14 amino acids. Sequencing input: peripheral blood. This sequence joins TRBV6-5 and TRBJ1-2; TRBD1 matches at 8 bases. This TCR derives from a human donor in a cohort sampled during active COVID-19. CDR3 protein: CASKGQGVYYGYTF. CDR3 nucleotide sequence: TGTGCCAGCAAAGGACAGGGTGTCTACTATGGCTACACCTTC.